The clone carrying this T cell receptor (beta chain) has more than one count but fewer than ten. Time point in this sample: newly diagnosed GD, antithyroid drugs for less than 3 months. TCR sequences were obtained from RNA taken from PBMCs. The data belong to a study of regulatory T cells in long-lasting Graves disease. Study at large: Duration of antithyroid drug therapy among newly diagnosed Graves' patients was under 3 months.

CDR3 regions were amplified by Arm-PCR using iRepertoire HTBI primers to build TCR beta libraries. One entry per CDR3 protein results from TCRdb running MiXCR on the multiplex PCR reads. There are 350,000 to 500,000 distinct CDR3 sequences in the sample; around 15% occur only once, and about a sixth lies in the top ten. Separately, the same data were catalogued under a study of T cells in Graves' hyperthyroidism and ophthalmopathy. From that paper: TCR CDR3 underwent first-round RT-PCR with the HTBI primer set.

This sample comprised peripheral blood mononuclear cells (PBMCs), obtained at new diagnosis, from a patient treated with antithyroid drugs. The clonotype was recovered from a woman in her forties or fifties with Graves disease.

The chain's CDR3 is CAWTPSSVGNQPQHF. The CDR3, as DNA: TGTGCCTGGACGCCAAGCTCCGTCGGGAATCAGCCCCAGCATTTT. The chain is built from TRBV30 and TRBJ1-5; D call uncertain. V was shortened by 4 bases and J by 4 bases, with 17 bases between the two germline ends. Per germline, CDR1 GTSNPN and CDR2 SVGIG (reference sequence). The CDR3 extends over 15 amino acids.